Each of the 32 T cell receptor beta chains below was sequenced from the same sample in a study of cytomegalovirus exposure and HLA in healthy donors. PCR employed 60 Vbeta and 13 Jbeta primers. TCRdb keeps only in-frame clones here, not all; method: immunoSEQ multiplex PCR. This sample has tens of thousands of clones, with 65% to 80% found just once. Source material: PBMCs. All receptors derive from a man aged 35 to 55 in good health and CMV-seropositive.

The V and J genes are TRBV20-1 and TRBJ2-1; D unclear. Germline CDR1 DFQATT, CDR2 SNEGSKA (reference sequence). This CDR3 is 11 amino acids long. Trimming removed 6 bases at V and 9 bases at J, with 12 bases between. CDR3 bases: TGCAGTGCCCCCAAGACGGGTGAGCAGTTCTTC. Its protein is CSAPKTGEQFF.

This clone was counted between two and nine times. The chain recombines TRBV5-4 with TRBJ1-1; 8 nucleotides match TRBD1. The V segment lost 2 bases and the J segment 5 bases; nucleotides outside the gene matches: 8. CDR1 SGHNT and CDR2 YYREEE come from the germline V gene (reference sequence). The CDR3 is 15 amino acids. The CDR3 is CASSFGGQGDTEAFF. CDR3 coding DNA: TGTGCCAGCAGCTTCGGAGGACAGGGAGATACTGAAGCTTTCTTT.

A few counts support this clone. V and J are TRBV5-6 and TRBJ2-7; 11 bases map to TRBD2. The V gene's germline CDR1 is SGHDT and CDR2 YYEEEE. Trimming cost V 1 base and J 5 bases; bases outside gene matches: 5. The CDR3 sequence is 15 residues long. CDR3 sequence (DNA): TGTGCCAGCAGCTTGCCCCGGGGACTAGCGGACGAGCAGTACTTC. As protein: CASSLPRGLADEQYF. Together with reference TRBV5-6 and TRBJ2-7, the CDR3 gives the full variable domain: DAGVTQSPTHLIKTRGQQVTLRCSPKSGHDTVSWYQQALGQGPQFIFQYYEEEERQRGNFPDRFSGHQFPNYSSELNVNALLLGDSALYLCASSLPRGLADEQYFGPGTRLTVT.

The chain has TRBV6-6 and TRBJ1-2, with 10 bases aligning to TRBD1. V shed 2 bases, J shed 4 bases, and the junction held 1 base outside the gene matches. The germline gives CDR1 MNHNY, CDR2 SVGAGI (reference sequence). The CDR3 totals 14 residues. The CDR3 loop is CASSYGQGGYGYTF. The CDR3 coding sequence is TGTGCCAGCAGTTACGGACAGGGGGGCTATGGCTACACCTTC.

This chain connects TRBV6-1 to TRBJ2-7; TRBD2 agrees at 7 bases. The germline CDR1 and CDR2 sequences are MNHNS and SASEGT. V was pared by 4 bases and J by 5 bases, with 14 bases of the junction left unmatched. The CDR3 extends over 16 amino acids. The CDR3 here is CASSGEETSPPHEQYF. DNA for the CDR3: TGTGCCAGCAGTGGGGAGGAGACTAGCCCCCCCCACGAGCAGTACTTC.

The rearrangement joins TRBV4-3 to TRBJ1-3, with 7 bases lining up with TRBD1. Per germline, CDR1 LGHNA and CDR2 YSLEER. This CDR3 is 15 amino acids long. The V segment lost 0 bases and the J segment 2 bases; nucleotides outside the gene matches: 1. The CDR3 nucleotides read TGCGCCAGCAGCCAAGATAGGGGGCCTGGAAACACCATATATTTT. It yields the protein CASSQDRGPGNTIYF.

This clone was detected a few times. The chain joins TRBV6-1 to TRBJ2-1; D gene unclear. CDR1 is MNHNS, CDR2 SASEGT, per germline. The CDR3 totals 11 residues. V was clipped by 4 bases and J by 6 bases, with 4 bases between them. The CDR3 DNA reads TGTGCCAGCAGTGTCCTCAATGAGCAGTTCTTC. Protein sequence: CASSVLNEQFF.

This clone was seen a handful of times. The V and J genes are TRBV5-5 and TRBJ1-4; D is ambiguous. V was trimmed by 1 base and J by 0 bases, leaving 7 bases between them. The CDR3 spans 15 residues. The germline V gene encodes CDR1 SGHKS and CDR2 YYEKEE (reference sequence). This chain's CDR3 is CASSLRQATNEKLFF. The DNA for the CDR3 is TGTGCCAGCAGCTTGAGGCAGGCAACTAATGAAAAACTGTTTTTT.

The chain combines TRBV10-1 with TRBJ1-6, with D perhaps matching TRBD1 (6 bases). From germline, CDR1 is WNHNN and CDR2 SYGVQD (reference sequence). The CDR3 spans 16 residues. Trimming shortened V by 7 bases and J by 12 bases, and 25 bases separated the two germline ends. CDR3 residues: CASITMGGQPRGPLHF. Written as DNA, the CDR3 is TGCGCCAGCATCACAATGGGGGGGCAGCCACGGGGACCCCTCCACTTT.

This chain joins TRBV11-3 and TRBJ2-1; no definite D call. CDR3 length equals 14 residues. The germline gives CDR1 SGHNT, CDR2 YENEEA. V was pared by 0 bases and J by 9 bases, with 12 bases between. The CDR3, as DNA: TGTGCCAGCAGCTTAGACCCAAGTCGCGGTGAGCAGTTCTTC. Its protein is CASSLDPSRGEQFF. The full variable domain, completed using reference TRBV11-3 and TRBJ2-1, is EAGVVQSPRYKIIEKKQPVAFWCNPISGHNTLYWYLQNLGQGPELLIRYENEEAVDDSQLPKDRFSAERLKGVDSTLKIQPAELGDSAVYLCASSLDPSRGEQFFGPGTRLTVL.

This sequence joins TRBV10-2 and TRBJ2-2; no firm D call. Per germline, CDR1 WSHSY and CDR2 SAAADI. Deletions cut 6 bases from V and 2 bases from J, with 10 bases between. This CDR3 contains 14 residues. The CDR3 sequence: CASRVQSNTGELFF. Here the CDR3 DNA reads TGCGCCAGCAGGGTCCAGTCAAACACCGGGGAGCTGTTTTTT.

This clone was detected only once. The V and J genes are TRBV5-8 and TRBJ1-3; D is ambiguous. The CDR3 length is 13 residues. The germline V and J ends were trimmed by 4 bases and 8 bases, with 13 bases remaining between them. Germline CDR1 and CDR2: SGHTS and YDEGEE. CDR3 sequence: CASSLEALHTIYF. DNA for the CDR3: TGTGCCAGCAGCCTAGAAGCCCTCCACACCATATATTTT.

In DNA form, the CDR3 reads TGCAGCGTCGCAGGGAATACGGGCACTGAAGCTTTCTTT. Protein sequence: CSVAGNTGTEAFF. V and J are TRBV29-1 and TRBJ1-1; tentative D call: TRBD1 (5 bases). The CDR3 has 13 amino acids. The germline CDR1 and CDR2 sequences are SQVTM and ANQGSEA. Trimming took 6 bases from V and 4 from J, leaving 15 bases between them.

This clone was counted a few times. This chain links TRBV19 with TRBJ1-1; weak D call: TRBD1 (6 bases). With 5 bases removed from V and 3 bases from J, the gap between germline ends came to 28 bases. There are 19 residues in the CDR3. Per germline, CDR1 LNHDA and CDR2 SQIVND (reference sequence). CDR3 amino acids: CASSAPRGTSRGADTEAFF. In DNA, the CDR3 is TGTGCCAGTAGTGCCCCAAGGGGGACCTCCCGAGGAGCGGACACTGAAGCTTTCTTT.

The rearrangement links TRBV5-5 to TRBJ2-5; TRBD1 matches at 7 bases. Germline trimming cut 3 bases from V and 2 bases from J; bases unmatched to any gene: 4. Germline V gives CDR1 SGHKS, CDR2 YYEKEE (reference sequence). The CDR3 is 14 residues long. The CDR3 coding sequence is TGTGCCAGCAGCTCGGGACAGCTTCAAGAGACCCAGTACTTC. The encoded protein is CASSSGQLQETQYF.

The chain carries TRBV6-1 and TRBJ2-7; 7 bases line up with TRBD2. Germline trimming cut 6 bases from V and 0 bases from J; bases unmatched to any gene: 8. This CDR3 is built from 15 residues. Germline V gene data show CDR1 as MNHNS and CDR2 as SASEGT. The CDR3 loop reads CASSPSGTTSYEQYF. DNA of the CDR3: TGTGCCAGCAGCCCCTCAGGGACTACCTCCTACGAGCAGTACTTC.

The chain combines TRBV18 with TRBJ2-5; D is uncertain. Trimming removed 0 bases at V and 2 bases at J, with 7 bases between. Germline V gene sequence: CDR1 KGHSH, CDR2 LQKENI. This CDR3 is 14 amino acids long. In DNA form, the CDR3 reads TGTGCCAGCTCACCACCGGCCCAGCAAGAGACCCAGTACTTC. It is translated as CASSPPAQQETQYF.

The table lists this clone with a count of one. The rearrangement joins TRBV30 to TRBJ2-1; 8 positions agree with TRBD1. The germline V gene has CDR1 GTSNPN and CDR2 SVGIG (reference sequence). Trimming took 2 bases from V and 7 from J; bases not matched to a gene: 13. The CDR3 covers 16 residues. The CDR3 sequence: CAWSPSGQVAGNEQFF. CDR3 bases: TGTGCCTGGAGTCCATCGGGACAGGTAGCTGGGAATGAGCAGTTCTTC.

The CDR3 loop reads CASSHGSGGTYEQYF. The CDR3 DNA reads TGTGCCAGCAGCCACGGTAGCGGGGGAACCTACGAGCAGTACTTC. V and J are TRBV11-1 and TRBJ2-7; 9 bases are a match to TRBD2. The J segment lost 2 bases and the V segment lost 5 bases, leaving 7 bases of the junction unmatched. The CDR3 covers 15 residues. Germline V gene data show CDR1 as SGHAT and CDR2 as FQDESV (reference sequence).

This sequence joins TRBV4-1 and TRBJ2-4, with D tentatively TRBD2 (6 bases). This CDR3 contains 15 residues. Per germline, CDR1 MGHRA and CDR2 YSYEKL. V dropped 0 bases and J dropped 5 bases, with 11 bases sitting between them. The CDR3, as DNA: TGCGCCAGCAGCCAAGATACGGGGGTCCAAAACATTCAGTACTTC. Translated: CASSQDTGVQNIQYF.

The chain has TRBV2 and TRBJ1-2; 9 bases are a match to TRBD1. Germline V lookup: CDR1 SNHLY, CDR2 FYNNEI. V gave up 9 bases and J gave up 4 bases; unmatched junction bases: 6. The CDR3 length is 13 residues. CDR3 DNA: TGTGCCAGGGTCACGGGACAGGGCTATGGCTACACCTTC. Translated: CARVTGQGYGYTF.

V usage is TRBV30 and J usage is TRBJ1-1; D gene uncertain. CDR3 length: 13 amino acids. V was shortened by 1 base and J by 6 bases, with 12 bases between the two germline ends. Germline CDR1 and CDR2: GTSNPN and SVGIG (reference sequence). DNA for the CDR3: TGTGCCTGGAGTGGACGGTCCAGCGCTGAAGCTTTCTTT. Its protein is CAWSGRSSAEAFF.

The chain employs TRBV4-2 and TRBJ1-4; D is uncertain. This CDR3 has 15 amino acids. Germline CDR1 LGHNA, CDR2 YNFKEQ. The ends were cut back, 1 base at V and 7 bases at J, with 13 bases in the middle. The CDR3 reads CASSQGSGFGEKLFF. CDR3 in DNA: TGTGCCAGCAGCCAAGGATCCGGGTTTGGTGAAAAACTGTTTTTT.

This clone was detected only a few times. V is TRBV12-5 and J is TRBJ1-2, with no clear D. This CDR3 is 13 amino acids long. CDR1 is LGHNT and CDR2 is FRNRAP in the germline V gene. V lost 2 bases and J 0 bases, leaving 4 bases between the germline ends. CDR3 DNA: TGTGCTAGTGGTTTGAACACTAACTATGGCTACACCTTC. This translates into CASGLNTNYGYTF.

This chain joins TRBV14 and TRBJ2-1; no reliable D call. The CDR3 is 12 amino acids. V lost 1 base to trimming and J lost 11 bases, with 9 bases between them. Germline CDR1 SGHDN, CDR2 FVKESK. The chain's CDR3 is CASSQGSTKQFF. CDR3 in DNA: TGTGCCAGCAGCCAAGGTAGCACTAAGCAGTTCTTC.

The J gene is TRBJ2-2, the V gene TRBV11-3, with a weak D call TRBD2 (5 bases). The germline CDR1 and CDR2 sequences are SGHNT and YENEEA. The ends were cut back, 5 bases at V and 0 bases at J, with 10 bases in the middle. The CDR3 has 15 residues. The CDR3 region is CASSPGRTNTGELFF. Here the CDR3 DNA reads TGTGCCAGCAGCCCTGGGAGAACGAACACCGGGGAGCTGTTTTTT. The variable domain in full, completed from reference TRBV11-3 and TRBJ2-2, reads EAGVVQSPRYKIIEKKQPVAFWCNPISGHNTLYWYLQNLGQGPELLIRYENEEAVDDSQLPKDRFSAERLKGVDSTLKIQPAELGDSAVYLCASSPGRTNTGELFFGEGSRLTVL.

This clone was detected a few times. The genes are TRBV6-1 and TRBJ2-2, with D possibly being TRBD1 (6 bases). The CDR3 consists of 17 residues. From germline, CDR1 is MNHNS and CDR2 SASEGT. V was shortened by 2 bases and J by 4 bases, with 17 bases between the two germline ends. The CDR3 DNA sequence: TGTGCCAGCAGTGAATTCAGGGGCTCAATGGGCACCGGGGAGCTGTTTTTT. Amino acid sequence: CASSEFRGSMGTGELFF.

This clone was observed a handful of times. The J gene is TRBJ2-1, the V gene TRBV9; 7 nucleotides line up with TRBD2. The V gene's germline CDR1 is SGDLS and CDR2 YYNGEE. The CDR3 spans 12 residues. V lost 6 bases to trimming and J lost 8 bases; unmatched junction nucleotides: 5. Written as DNA, the CDR3 is TGTGCCAGCAACAATCGGGGGGATGAGCAGTTCTTC. Its translation is CASNNRGDEQFF.

The chain couples TRBV21-1 to TRBJ1-5. TRBV21-1 is a pseudogene segment. The CDR3 length is 16 residues. The CDR3 protein is CASSKEHTNSNQPQHF. CDR3 nucleotides: TGTGCCAGCAGCAAAGAACATACTAATAGCAATCAGCCCCAGCATTTT.

The J gene is TRBJ2-5, the V gene TRBV5-1; 11 positions match TRBD2. The trim removed 2 bases at V and 4 bases at J, leaving 7 bases unmatched. The CDR3 runs 16 residues. CDR1 is SGHRS and CDR2 is YFSETQ in the germline V gene. The DNA for the CDR3 is TGCGCCAGCAGCTTATTAGCGGGGGGGCGGTCAGAGACCCAGTACTTC. Residues: CASSLLAGGRSETQYF.

The rearrangement uses TRBV9 and TRBJ1-2; 11 positions agree with TRBD1. Germline CDR1 SGDLS, CDR2 YYNGEE. With 5 bases clipped from V and 6 bases from J, the junction kept 3 bases outside the gene matches. This CDR3 comprises 13 residues. This CDR3 is CASSRDRGNGYTF. The CDR3 nucleotides read TGTGCCAGCAGTAGGGACAGGGGGAATGGCTACACCTTC.

The CDR3 reads CASSPGGPGDNEQFF. CDR3 nucleotides: TGTGCCAGCAGCCCCGGGGGGCCAGGGGACAATGAGCAGTTCTTC. The rearrangement uses TRBV5-4 and TRBJ2-1; D might be TRBD2 (7 bases). The CDR3 has 15 amino acids. Germline CDR1 reads SGHNT; CDR2 reads YYREEE (reference sequence). Trimming removed 4 bases from V and 5 bases from J, with 16 bases in between.